One and the same sample provided the 32 T cell receptor beta chains below, sequenced in a study of spatial heterogeneity in lung cancer. Via MiXCR, TCRdb re-called the 5' RACE reads, giving one row per CDR3 protein. The sample has 35,000 to 55,000 distinct CDR3 sequences, 22% seen once. Time point noted: blood at routine non-recurrence follow-up after resection. The specimen was PBMCs, collected at follow-up. The receptors come from a female donor with early-stage non-small cell lung cancer.

The CDR3 DNA follows: TGTGCCAGCAGGGACAGGGGGAGCTCCTACGAGCAGTACGTC. Residues: CASRDRGSSYEQYV. This chain connects TRBV2 to TRBJ2-7; the match to TRBD1 covers 10 bases. CDR1 and CDR2 (germline): SNHLY, FYNNEI. V trimming: 6 bases; J trimming: 0 bases; junction bases outside the gene matches: 2. The CDR3 is 14 residues long.

The chain is built from TRBV28 and TRBJ2-1; no clear D. V was cut by 5 bases and J by 10 bases, with 12 bases left in between. CDR3 length: 12 amino acids. Germline V gene sequence: CDR1 MDHEN, CDR2 SYDVKM. CDR3 in DNA: TGTGCCAGCAGTCCCTTAAGCCGGGAGCAGTTCTTC. It codes for CASSPLSREQFF. The complete variable domain, with remaining parts taken from reference TRBV28 and TRBJ2-1, reads DVKVTQSSRYLVKRTGEKVFLECVQDMDHENMFWYRQDPGLGLRLIYFSYDVKMKEKGDIPEGYSVSREKKERFSLILESASTNQTSMYLCASSPLSREQFFGPGTRLTVL.

Many counts were recorded for this clonotype. V and J are TRBV5-6 and TRBJ1-2; D is perhaps TRBD1 (5 bases). V lost 5 bases, J lost 6 bases, and 23 bases lay in between. The CDR3 runs 16 residues. Germline lookup yields CDR1 SGHDT and CDR2 YYEEEE. The chain's CDR3 is CASSSRRGGASHGYTF. The DNA for the CDR3 is TGTGCCAGCAGTTCCCGACGAGGAGGGGCCTCCCATGGCTACACCTTC.

This clonotype was picked up many times. This chain connects TRBV5-4 to TRBJ2-7; 9 bases line up with TRBD2. Trimming cost V 0 bases and J 2 bases; bases outside gene matches: 9. Per the germline V gene, CDR1 is SGHNT and CDR2 is YYREEE (reference sequence). This CDR3 spans 17 amino acids. CDR3 sequence reads: CASSLGRVAGDPYEQYF. The CDR3 nucleotides are TGTGCCAGCAGCTTGGGAAGGGTAGCGGGGGACCCCTACGAGCAGTACTTC.

This clonotype was found a few times. V and J are TRBV2 and TRBJ2-2; TRBD2 might be the D (6 bases). Trimming removed 3 bases from V and 6 bases from J, with 17 bases in between. CDR3 size: 16 residues. Germline CDR1 and CDR2: SNHLY and FYNNEI. CDR3 protein: CASSERGGIVAGELFF. CDR3 DNA sequence: TGTGCCAGCAGTGAGAGGGGCGGGATAGTTGCCGGGGAGCTGTTTTTT.

This clonotype has a handful of counts. The rearrangement uses TRBV12-3 or TRBV12-4 and TRBJ1-1; D is unclear. V was clipped by 3 bases and J by 4 bases, with 9 bases between them. The CDR3 contains 13 residues. The CDR3 DNA reads as TGTGCCAGCAGTTTGTTAAGGGCCACTGAAGCTTTCTTT. This codes for CASSLLRATEAFF.

The chain links TRBV6-4 to TRBJ2-1; 7 bases are shared with TRBD2. Germline V CDR1 and CDR2: MRHNA, SNTAGT. After removal of 8 bases from V and 2 bases from J, the junction contained 3 bases not matched to a gene. The CDR3 runs to 13 residues. CDR3 in DNA: TGTGCCAGCCAGCGGGGCCCCTACAATGAGCAGTTCTTC. This gives the protein CASQRGPYNEQFF.

This clonotype showed up just a few times. The chain links TRBV7-2 to TRBJ2-7; 8 bases are shared with TRBD2. The trim removed 2 bases at V and 3 bases at J, leaving 6 bases unmatched. This CDR3 region has 15 residues. Germline values: CDR1 SGHTA, CDR2 FQGNSA. CDR3 bases: TGTGCCAGCAGCTTAACTCTAGCGGGCAACTACGAGCAGTACTTC. As protein: CASSLTLAGNYEQYF.

The table lists this clonotype with a few counts. In nucleotides, the CDR3 is TGTGCCAGTATCCATTCCCCCGGGACAACCAACACTGAAGCTTTCTTT. Amino acids: CASIHSPGTTNTEAFF. This chain joins TRBV19 and TRBJ1-1; D perhaps matches TRBD1 (6 bases). Trimming took off 7 bases at V and 2 bases at J, with 20 bases between the two ends. The CDR3 extends over 16 amino acids. Per germline, CDR1 LNHDA and CDR2 SQIVND (reference sequence).

The chain couples TRBV4-1 to TRBJ2-1; 9 positions agree with TRBD2. The junction had 7 bases not matched to a gene; V was cut back by 3 bases and J by 4 bases. The CDR3 length is 16 residues. Germline CDR1 reads MGHRA; CDR2 reads YSYEKL. The CDR3 spells CASSQPGLAEYNEQFF. The CDR3 DNA reads as TGCGCCAGCAGCCAGCCGGGACTAGCCGAATACAATGAGCAGTTCTTC.

The chain links TRBV4-2 to TRBJ1-4; tentatively, D is TRBD1 (5 bases). Germline V CDR1 and CDR2: LGHNA, YNFKEQ. The CDR3 sequence is 16 residues long. The V and J ends lost 0 bases and 7 bases respectively, with 15 bases between them. CDR3 DNA: TGTGCCAGCAGCCAAGATCCCCAGGGCGATATTGAAAAACTGTTTTTT. It specifies CASSQDPQGDIEKLFF.

The chain combines TRBV5-4 with TRBJ1-2; no reliable D call. The ends were cut back, 4 bases at V and 8 bases at J, with 12 bases in the middle. This CDR3 region has 12 residues. Per germline, CDR1 SGHNT and CDR2 YYREEE (reference sequence). The CDR3 here is CASSPRDRGYTF. Here the CDR3 DNA reads TGTGCCAGCAGCCCAAGGGATCGAGGCTACACCTTC.

The chain links TRBV20-1 to TRBJ2-1; TRBD2 matches at 8 bases. J gave up 6 bases and V 6 bases, and 4 bases lay outside the gene matches. Germline CDR1 reads DFQATT; CDR2 reads SNEGSKA (reference sequence). This CDR3 contains 12 residues. CDR3 amino acids: CSATLAANEQFF. In DNA, the CDR3 is TGCAGTGCCACACTAGCGGCCAATGAGCAGTTCTTC.

This clonotype was counted ten times or more. The chain links TRBV20-1 to TRBJ2-3, with a tentative D call TRBD2 (5 bases). Trimming pared 3 bases from V and 11 bases from J, leaving 21 bases between. The CDR3 is 14 residues long. Per the germline V gene, CDR1 is DFQATT and CDR2 is SNEGSKA (reference sequence). CDR3 sequence (DNA): TGCAGTGCTAGCCCTTTTGATTCGCGCCGGGGGCAGTATTTT. Translating it yields CSASPFDSRRGQYF.

This clonotype has a single count. The chain is built from TRBV2 and TRBJ2-5, with 12 bases identical to TRBD2. Unmatched junction bases numbered 5, after V lost 4 bases and J lost 2 bases. The germline CDR1 and CDR2 sequences are SNHLY and FYNNEI. The CDR3 runs 16 residues. CDR3 bases: TGTGCCAGCAGTGCTCGACTAGCGGGGGCTCAAGAGACCCAGTACTTC. Its translation is CASSARLAGAQETQYF.

Written as DNA, the CDR3 is TGCGCCAGCAGCGGCTCAGGGCTCACTGAAGCTTTCTTT. It encodes CASSGSGLTEAFF. This chain connects TRBV4-1 to TRBJ1-1, with a possible D match to TRBD1 (5 bases). In germline, CDR1 is MGHRA, CDR2 YSYEKL. V was shortened by 5 bases and J by 4 bases, with 11 bases between the two germline ends. CDR3 length equals 13 residues.

CDR3 sequence (DNA): TGTGCCAGTACCCCCGACGCAGGGTTCGGTGAAGCTTTCTTT. Residues: CASTPDAGFGEAFF. V usage is TRBV19 and J usage is TRBJ1-1, with a tentative D call TRBD1 (5 bases). Trimming removed 7 bases at V and 7 bases at J, with 19 bases between. The CDR3 has 14 residues. Looked up from germline, CDR1 is LNHDA and CDR2 is SQIVND (reference sequence). Looking up the rest from reference TRBV19 and TRBJ1-1 gives the full variable domain: DGGITQSPKYLFRKEGQNVTLSCEQNLNHDAMYWYRQDPGQGLRLIYYSQIVNDFQKGDIAEGYSVSREKKESFPLTVTSAQKNPTAFYLCASTPDAGFGEAFFGQGTRLTVV.

This clonotype was detected only a few times. This chain joins TRBV5-1 and TRBJ1-6; D uncertain. This CDR3 is built from 14 residues. V lost 3 bases to trimming and J lost 4 bases, with 8 bases between them. Germline lookup yields CDR1 SGHRS and CDR2 YFSETQ. CDR3 amino acids: CASSWHTYNSPLHF. The DNA for the CDR3 is TGCGCCAGCAGCTGGCATACTTATAATTCACCCCTCCACTTT. The variable domain in full, completed from reference TRBV5-1 and TRBJ1-6, reads KAGVTQTPRYLIKTRGQQVTLSCSPISGHRSVSWYQQTPGQGLQFLFEYFSETQRNKGNFPGRFSGRQFSNSRSEMNVSTLELGDSALYLCASSWHTYNSPLHFGNGTRLTVT.

This clonotype has at least ten counts. V usage is TRBV6-4 and J usage is TRBJ2-2; D remains unclear. V was pared by 0 bases and J by 4 bases, with 9 bases between. This CDR3 is 15 amino acids long. The germline V gene encodes CDR1 MRHNA and CDR2 SNTAGT. The CDR3 DNA is TGTGCCAGCAGTGACTCGAGCAGCTTCACCGGGGAGCTGTTTTTT. Amino acids: CASSDSSSFTGELFF.

On this clonotype: A much bigger clone sits one base away, suggesting this may be a read error. V usage is TRBV12-3 or TRBV12-4 and J usage is TRBJ1-6, with TRBD1 matching 7 bases. The CDR3 is made up of 13 amino acids. CDR3: CASSLRGPSPPHF. DNA for the CDR3: TGTGCCAGCAGTTTAAGGGGGCCTTCACCCCCCCACTTT.

This chain joins TRBV20-1 and TRBJ2-3; a possible D gene is TRBD2 (5 bases). The CDR3 contains 16 residues. Germline CDR1 DFQATT, CDR2 SNEGSKA (reference sequence). Trimming cost V 1 base and J 2 bases, with 16 bases left between them. This chain's CDR3 is CSARAMGSRNTDTQYF. DNA of the CDR3: TGCAGTGCTAGAGCAATGGGGAGCAGAAACACAGATACGCAGTATTTT.

The gene calls are TRBV20-1 and TRBJ2-1; D could derive from TRBD1 or TRBD2 (6 bases each). From germline, CDR1 is DFQATT and CDR2 SNEGSKA (reference sequence). V gave up 4 bases and J gave up 3 bases, with 13 bases separating them. The CDR3 spans 14 residues. This chain's CDR3 is CSATPGGIYNEQFF. CDR3 DNA: TGCAGTGCTACCCCCGGGGGCATCTACAATGAGCAGTTCTTC.

The rearrangement joins TRBV4-1 to TRBJ2-1, with D maybe TRBD2 (5 bases). This CDR3 spans 14 amino acids. V lost 8 bases and J lost 0, with 11 bases in between. Germline values: CDR1 MGHRA, CDR2 YSYEKL. The CDR3 reads CASGAESSYNEQFF. The DNA for the CDR3 is TGCGCCAGCGGAGCGGAAAGCTCCTACAATGAGCAGTTCTTC.

This clonotype was counted between two and nine times. This chain uses TRBV20-1 with TRBJ2-5, with TRBD2 identical over 13 bases. The CDR3 is made up of 14 amino acids. Germline values: CDR1 DFQATT, CDR2 SNEGSKA (reference sequence). V dropped 5 bases and J dropped 4; count of bases not matched to a gene: 4. The CDR3 nucleotides read TGCAGTGCTTCCGGGACTAGCGGGACAGAGACCCAGTACTTC. This encodes CSASGTSGTETQYF.

This clonotype was recorded many times. The V gene is TRBV5-4, the J gene TRBJ2-2, with D uncertain. V was clipped by 3 bases and J by 8 bases, with 8 bases between them. This CDR3 has 12 residues. Germline-derived CDR1 and CDR2 are SGHNT and YYREEE (reference sequence). CDR3 sequence reads: CASSSRLGELFF. The CDR3 DNA reads as TGTGCCAGCAGCTCGAGACTGGGGGAGCTGTTTTTT.

This clonotype appeared many times. The V and J genes are TRBV7-6 and TRBJ2-2, with a tentative D call TRBD2 (6 bases). With 3 bases removed from V and 4 bases from J, the gap between germline ends came to 15 bases. The CDR3 covers 16 residues. Germline CDR1 is SGHVS and CDR2 is FNYEAQ. The DNA for the CDR3 is TGTGCCAGCAGCTTTACTACTAGCCCTTCCACCGGGGAGCTGTTTTTT. Translated: CASSFTTSPSTGELFF. Combining the CDR3 with reference TRBV7-6 and TRBJ2-2 gives the whole variable domain GAGVSQSPRYKVTKRGQDVALRCDPISGHVSLYWYRQALGQGPEFLTYFNYEAQQDKSGLPNDRFSAERPEGSISTLTIQRTEQRDSAMYRCASSFTTSPSTGELFFGEGSRLTVL.

This clonotype has more than one count but fewer than ten. The chain is built from TRBV6-5 and TRBJ1-1; no clear D. CDR3 length: 13 residues. CDR1 is MNHEY, CDR2 SVGAGI, per germline. V shed 7 bases and J shed 1 base, with 10 bases lying between them. The CDR3 region has the DNA TGTGCCAGCACCGACTGGGAGAACACTGAAGCTTTCTTT. Protein: CASTDWENTEAFF.

This clonotype appeared many times. The J gene is TRBJ2-1, the V gene TRBV9; no clear D. Germline CDR1 SGDLS, CDR2 YYNGEE. CDR3 length: 13 residues. Deletions cut 0 bases from V and 10 bases from J, with 11 bases between. The CDR3 region is CASSVAGSREQFF. In nucleotides, the CDR3 is TGTGCCAGCAGCGTAGCGGGTAGCCGAGAGCAGTTCTTC.

This clonotype has only a few counts. The chain is built from TRBV5-6 and TRBJ2-3; 14 bases align to TRBD2. This CDR3 is 20 amino acids long. Germline V lookup: CDR1 SGHDT, CDR2 YYEEEE. The V gene end was trimmed by 4 bases and the J gene end by 2 bases; junction bases not matched to a gene: 15. The CDR3 sequence: CASSPPPGTSGSVFTDTQYF. The CDR3 DNA follows: TGTGCCAGCAGCCCACCTCCCGGGACTAGCGGGAGTGTTTTCACAGATACGCAGTATTTT.

This clonotype was counted a few times. The gene calls are TRBV6-2 or TRBV6-3 and TRBJ1-5; D not certain. The V gene's germline CDR1 is MNHEY and CDR2 SVGEGT. V was cut by 2 bases and J by 5 bases, with 7 bases left in between. This CDR3 spans 13 amino acids. CDR3 bases: TGTGCCAGCAGTTACAGGGCCGATCAGCCCCAGCATTTT. Protein: CASSYRADQPQHF.

This clonotype was observed many times. The rearrangement uses TRBV2 and TRBJ2-2; D is ambiguous. From germline, CDR1 is SNHLY and CDR2 FYNNEI. V lost 6 bases, J lost 6 bases, and 5 bases lay in between. The CDR3 consists of 11 residues. The CDR3 region has the DNA TGTGCCAGCAGGGGGTCCGGGGAGCTGTTTTTT. Encoded protein: CASRGSGELFF.

The gene calls are TRBV6-5 and TRBJ2-7; D unresolved. The CDR3 covers 16 residues. Per the germline V gene, CDR1 is MNHEY and CDR2 is SVGAGI. The V gene lost 0 bases and the J gene lost 2 bases, with 14 bases spanning the gap. Here the CDR3 DNA reads TGTGCCAGCAGTTACTCGATTTCCCCGGCGGCCTACGAGCAGTACTTC. This codes for CASSYSISPAAYEQYF.